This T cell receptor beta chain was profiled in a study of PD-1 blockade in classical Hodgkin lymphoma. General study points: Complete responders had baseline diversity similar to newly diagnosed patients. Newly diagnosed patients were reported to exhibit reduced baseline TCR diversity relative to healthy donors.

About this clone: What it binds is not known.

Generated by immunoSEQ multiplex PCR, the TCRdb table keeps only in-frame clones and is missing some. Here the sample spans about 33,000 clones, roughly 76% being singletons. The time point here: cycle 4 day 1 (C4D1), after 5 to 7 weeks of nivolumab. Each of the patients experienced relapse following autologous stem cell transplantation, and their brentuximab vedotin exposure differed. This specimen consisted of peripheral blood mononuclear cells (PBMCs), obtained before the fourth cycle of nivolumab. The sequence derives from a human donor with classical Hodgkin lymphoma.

The CDR3 sequence is CASPPGLVTDTQYF. In DNA form, the CDR3 reads TGTGCCAGCCCCCCCGGACTTGTCACAGATACGCAGTATTTT. This rearrangement joins TRBV2 to TRBJ2-3; a weak D match, TRBD2 (5 bases). Trimming took 8 bases from V and 2 from J, leaving 14 bases between them. Germline V gene sequence: CDR1 SNHLY, CDR2 FYNNEI. The CDR3 consists of 14 residues. Full variable domain (rest looked up from reference TRBV2 and TRBJ2-3): EPEVTQTPSHQVTQMGQEVILRCVPISNHLYFYWYRQILGQKVEFLVSFYNNEISEKSEIFDDQFSVERPDGSNFTLKIRSTKLEDSAMYFCASPPGLVTDTQYFGPGTRLTVL.